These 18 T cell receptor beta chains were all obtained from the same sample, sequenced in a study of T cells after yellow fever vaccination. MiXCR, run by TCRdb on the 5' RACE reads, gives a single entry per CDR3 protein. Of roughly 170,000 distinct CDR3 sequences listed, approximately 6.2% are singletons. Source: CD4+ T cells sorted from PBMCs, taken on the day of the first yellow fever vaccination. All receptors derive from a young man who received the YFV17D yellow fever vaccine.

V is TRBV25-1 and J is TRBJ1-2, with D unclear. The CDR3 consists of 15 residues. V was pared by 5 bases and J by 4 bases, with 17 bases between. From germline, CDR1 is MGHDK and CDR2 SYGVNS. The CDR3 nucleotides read TGTGCCAGCAGTCCCCTCGGGGTGGTAGGCTATGGCTACACCTTC. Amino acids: CASSPLGVVGYGYTF.

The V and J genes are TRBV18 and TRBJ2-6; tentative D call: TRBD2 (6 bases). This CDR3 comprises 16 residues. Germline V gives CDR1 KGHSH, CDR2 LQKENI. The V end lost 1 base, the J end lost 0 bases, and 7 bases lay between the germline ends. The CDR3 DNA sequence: TGTGCCAGCTCACCACTGGAGGGCTCTGGGGCCAACGTCCTGACTTTC. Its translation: CASSPLEGSGANVLTF. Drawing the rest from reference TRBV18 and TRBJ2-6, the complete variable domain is NAGVMQNPRHLVRRRGQEARLRCSPMKGHSHVYWYRQLPEEGLKFMVYLQKENIIDESGMPKERFSAEFPKEGPSILRIQQVVRGDSAAYFCASSPLEGSGANVLTFGAGSRLTVL.

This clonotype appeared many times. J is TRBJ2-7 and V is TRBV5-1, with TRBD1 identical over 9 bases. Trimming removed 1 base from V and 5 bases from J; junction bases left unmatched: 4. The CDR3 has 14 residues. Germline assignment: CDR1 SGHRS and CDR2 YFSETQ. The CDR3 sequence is CASSLLGQGDEQYV. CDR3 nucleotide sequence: TGCGCCAGCAGCTTGTTGGGACAGGGCGACGAGCAGTACGTC.

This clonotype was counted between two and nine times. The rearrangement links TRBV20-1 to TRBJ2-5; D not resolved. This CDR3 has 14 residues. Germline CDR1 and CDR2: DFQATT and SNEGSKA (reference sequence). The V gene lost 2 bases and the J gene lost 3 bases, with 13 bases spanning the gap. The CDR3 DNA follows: TGCAGTGCTAGATCCACAAATCAAAAAGAGACCCAGTACTTC. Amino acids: CSARSTNQKETQYF.

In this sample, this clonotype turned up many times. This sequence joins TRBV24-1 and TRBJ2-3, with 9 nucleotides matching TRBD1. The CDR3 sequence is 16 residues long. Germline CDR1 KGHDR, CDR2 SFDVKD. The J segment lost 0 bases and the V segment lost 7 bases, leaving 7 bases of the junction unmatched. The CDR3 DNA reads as TGTGCCACCAGCCCCGGGACAGGGCGCAGCACAGATACGCAGTATTTT. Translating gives CATSPGTGRSTDTQYF.

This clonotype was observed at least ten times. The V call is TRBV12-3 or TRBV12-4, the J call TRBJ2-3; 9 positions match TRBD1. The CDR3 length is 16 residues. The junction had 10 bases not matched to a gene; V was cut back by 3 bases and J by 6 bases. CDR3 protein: CASSFGFGGQGDTQYF. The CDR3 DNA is TGTGCCAGCAGTTTTGGGTTTGGAGGACAGGGGGATACGCAGTATTTT.

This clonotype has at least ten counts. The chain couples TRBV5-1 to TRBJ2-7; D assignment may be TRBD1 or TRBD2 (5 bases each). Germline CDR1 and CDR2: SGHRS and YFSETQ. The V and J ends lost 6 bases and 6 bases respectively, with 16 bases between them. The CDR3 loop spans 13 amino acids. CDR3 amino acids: CASTLVSGREQYF. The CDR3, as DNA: TGCGCCAGCACCCTTGTATCGGGGCGCGAGCAGTACTTC.

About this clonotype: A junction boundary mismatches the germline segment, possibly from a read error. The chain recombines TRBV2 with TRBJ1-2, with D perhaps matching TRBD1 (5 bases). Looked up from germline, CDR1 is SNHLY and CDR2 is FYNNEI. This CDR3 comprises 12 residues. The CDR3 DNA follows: TGTGCCAGCAGTGTCGATGGGAAAGGAGGGGCCTTC. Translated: CASSVDGKGGAF. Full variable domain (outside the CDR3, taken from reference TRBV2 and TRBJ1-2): EPEVTQTPSHQVTQMGQEVILRCVPISNHLYFYWYRQILGQKVEFLVSFYNNEISEKSEIFDDQFSVERPDGSNFTLKIRSTKLEDSAMYFCASSVDGKGGAFGSGTRLTVV.

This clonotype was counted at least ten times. CDR3 DNA sequence: TGTGCCAGCAGCTTAGATTACGTCGAGACCCAGTACTTC. Its protein product is CASSLDYVETQYF. V and J are TRBV7-2 and TRBJ2-5; no definite D call. V gave up 1 base and J gave up 5 bases, with 8 bases separating them. The CDR3 extends over 13 amino acids. The germline CDR1 and CDR2 sequences are SGHTA and FQGNSA.

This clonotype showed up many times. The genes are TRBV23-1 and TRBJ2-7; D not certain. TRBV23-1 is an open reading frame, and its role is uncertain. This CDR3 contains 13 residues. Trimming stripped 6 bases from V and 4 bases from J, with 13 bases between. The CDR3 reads CASSTPVGYEQYF. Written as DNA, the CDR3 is TGCGCCAGCAGCACCCCAGTAGGATACGAGCAGTACTTC.

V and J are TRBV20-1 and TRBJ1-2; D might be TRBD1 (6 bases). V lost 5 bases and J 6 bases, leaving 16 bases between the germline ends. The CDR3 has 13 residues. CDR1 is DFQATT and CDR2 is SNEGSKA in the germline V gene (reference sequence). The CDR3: CSAGRGGADGYTF. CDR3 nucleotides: TGCAGTGCTGGGAGGGGGGGCGCGGATGGCTACACCTTC.

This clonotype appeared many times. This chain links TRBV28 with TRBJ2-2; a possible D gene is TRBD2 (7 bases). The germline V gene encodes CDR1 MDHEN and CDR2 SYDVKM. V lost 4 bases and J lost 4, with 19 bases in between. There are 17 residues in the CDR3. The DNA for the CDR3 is TGTGCCAGCAGTTCGCCTGGACGGGGGGCGGGCACCGGGGAGCTGTTTTTT. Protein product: CASSSPGRGAGTGELFF.

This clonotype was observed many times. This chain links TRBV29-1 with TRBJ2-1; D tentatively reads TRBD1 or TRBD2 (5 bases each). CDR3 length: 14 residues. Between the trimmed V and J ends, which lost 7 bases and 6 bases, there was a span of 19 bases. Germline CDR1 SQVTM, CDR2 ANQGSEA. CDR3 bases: TGCAGCGACCGGATACAGACGGGGCCCAATGAGCAGTTCTTC. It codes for CSDRIQTGPNEQFF.

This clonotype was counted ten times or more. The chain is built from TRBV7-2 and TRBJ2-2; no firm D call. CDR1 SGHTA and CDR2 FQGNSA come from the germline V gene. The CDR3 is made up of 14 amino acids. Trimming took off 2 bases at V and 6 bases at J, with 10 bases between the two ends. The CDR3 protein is CASSLRLTAGELFF. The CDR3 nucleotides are TGTGCCAGCAGCTTAAGGTTGACCGCCGGGGAGCTGTTTTTT.

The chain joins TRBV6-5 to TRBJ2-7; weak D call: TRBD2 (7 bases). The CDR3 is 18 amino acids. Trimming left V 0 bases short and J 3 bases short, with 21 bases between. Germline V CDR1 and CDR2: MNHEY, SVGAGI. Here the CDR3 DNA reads TGTGCCAGCAGTTACTCTCTAGGGGGGGCAGGGATTTTCTACGAGCAGTACTTC. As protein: CASSYSLGGAGIFYEQYF.

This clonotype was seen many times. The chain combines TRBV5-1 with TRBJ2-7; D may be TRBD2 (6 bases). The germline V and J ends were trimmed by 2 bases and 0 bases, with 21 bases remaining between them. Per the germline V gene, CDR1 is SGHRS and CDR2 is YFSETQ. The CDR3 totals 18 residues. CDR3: CASSLLPPGLKSSYEQYV. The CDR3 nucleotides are TGCGCCAGCAGCTTATTACCCCCGGGACTCAAGAGCTCCTACGAGCAGTACGTC.

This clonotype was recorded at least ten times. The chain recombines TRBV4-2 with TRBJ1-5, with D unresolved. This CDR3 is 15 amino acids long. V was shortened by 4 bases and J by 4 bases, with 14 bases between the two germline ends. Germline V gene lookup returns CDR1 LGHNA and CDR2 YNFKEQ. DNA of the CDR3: TGTGCCAGCAGCCGCCCAGAGTCGAGGAATCAGCCCCAGCATTTT. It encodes CASSRPESRNQPQHF.

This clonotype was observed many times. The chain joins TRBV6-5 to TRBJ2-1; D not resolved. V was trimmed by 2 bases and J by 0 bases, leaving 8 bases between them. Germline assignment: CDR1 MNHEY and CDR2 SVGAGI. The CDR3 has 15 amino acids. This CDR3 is CASSYALSSYNEQFF. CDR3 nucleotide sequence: TGTGCCAGCAGTTACGCCTTGAGCTCCTACAATGAGCAGTTCTTC.